The 3 T cell receptor beta chains below were found in one sample sequenced in a study of T cell responses to AZD1222 COVID-19 vaccine. The method was immunoSEQ multiplex PCR; TCRdb's version includes in-frame clones alone and lacks a portion of them. The sample comprises approximately 150,000 clones, approximately 89% of which are singletons, and approximately 1.2% rests with the top ten. The sequenced sample was peripheral blood, obtained 28 days after the second AZD1222 dose. These receptors all stem from an adult who received the AZD1222 COVID-19 vaccine.

This clone was seen just once. The J gene is TRBJ2-1, the V gene TRBV28; 7 nucleotides agree with TRBD1. CDR1 is MDHEN and CDR2 is SYDVKM in the germline V gene. The CDR3 is 16 amino acids. Trimming cost V 5 bases and J 6 bases; bases outside gene matches: 13. CDR3 sequence: CASSPSRTGWGNEQFF. The DNA for the CDR3 is TGTGCCAGCAGTCCATCCCGGACAGGTTGGGGCAATGAGCAGTTCTTC.

This clone occurred once. This rearrangement joins TRBV5-4 to TRBJ2-7, with 9 bases matching TRBD1. The CDR3 runs 15 residues. Trimming took 3 bases from V and 3 from J; bases not matched to a gene: 7. CDR1 and CDR2 from the germline V gene are SGHNT and YYREEE (reference sequence). The CDR3 bases are TGTGCCAGCAGCTGGGGGGGACAGGGCTTCTACGAGCAGTACTTC. Residues: CASSWGGQGFYEQYF.

The V call is TRBV6-2 or TRBV6-3, the J call TRBJ2-4; TRBD1 agrees at 8 bases. Germline CDR1 reads MNHEY; CDR2 reads SVGEGT. After removal of 2 bases from V and 2 bases from J, the junction contained 11 bases not matched to a gene. The CDR3 runs to 18 residues. The CDR3 DNA reads as TGTGCCAGCAGTTACCACAAGGGACAGGAGACACCCAAAAACATTCAGTACTTC. This encodes CASSYHKGQETPKNIQYF.